The 31 T cell receptor beta chains below come from one sample, sequenced in a study of low-dose radiotherapy and immunotherapy resistance in tumors. First-strand cDNA relied on TRAV- and TRBV-specific primers spanning alpha and beta chains. TCRs underwent around 18 PCR cycles of amplification with a constant-region primer and V-primer adapter. In TCRdb, the reads were re-called with MiXCR into one record per CDR3 protein. Of more than 70,000 distinct CDR3 sequences listed, under 25% are singletons. Time point in this sample: after trial treatment. Treatment meaning: LDRT plus nivolumab, ipilimumab, low-dose cyclophosphamide and aspirin (RACIN trial). Sequenced here: PBMCs, sampled after low-dose radiotherapy plus immunotherapy. The receptors originated from a female donor with ovarian cancer.

This clonotype came up many times. The V gene is TRBV7-3, the J gene TRBJ2-1; 11 nucleotides agree with TRBD2. The CDR3 totals 15 residues. The V gene end was trimmed by 5 bases and the J gene end by 6 bases; junction bases not matched to a gene: 6. The V gene's germline CDR1 is SGHTA and CDR2 FQGTGA. The CDR3 DNA reads TGTGCCAGCAGCCAAGCCGGGACTAGCGGCAATGAGCAGTTCTTC. Protein product: CASSQAGTSGNEQFF.

As to this clonotype: A single base is all that separates this from a far larger clone, so a read error is likely. This chain connects TRBV12-3 or TRBV12-4 to TRBJ1-2; no clear D. The CDR3 runs 11 residues. The CDR3 DNA reads TGTGCCAGCAGGCGGGAGAGTGGCTACGCCTTC. It codes for CASRRESGYAF.

The chain links TRBV18 to TRBJ1-1, with D possibly TRBD1 on 5 matching bases. V lost 3 bases, J lost 5 bases, and 13 bases lay in between. CDR3 length: 14 residues. Germline assignment: CDR1 KGHSH and CDR2 LQKENI. This CDR3 reads CASSPEQDGTEAFF. DNA for the CDR3: TGTGCCAGCTCACCGGAACAGGACGGGACTGAAGCTTTCTTT.

This clonotype was observed at least ten times. This sequence joins TRBV7-9 and TRBJ1-5; 7 bases are a match to TRBD1. Germline CDR1 and CDR2: SEHNR and FQNEAQ (reference sequence). The CDR3 is 15 amino acids. The V gene end was trimmed by 4 bases and the J gene end by 3 bases; junction bases not matched to a gene: 6. The CDR3 region has the DNA TGTGCCAGCAGCTCCCAGGGGGGATTCAATCAGCCCCAGCATTTT. This translates into CASSSQGGFNQPQHF.

This clonotype has a count of ten or more. This rearrangement joins TRBV6-6 to TRBJ1-6; no clear D. The CDR3 length is 16 residues. Looked up from germline, CDR1 is MNHNY and CDR2 is SVGAGI (reference sequence). Trimming stripped 3 bases from V and 8 bases from J, with 17 bases between. The CDR3 DNA sequence: TGTGCCAGCAGTTATCGCACACCCTTGAGGGATTCACCCCTCCACTTT. Protein product: CASSYRTPLRDSPLHF.

This clonotype came up many times. The chain joins TRBV5-1 to TRBJ2-5; TRBD1 matches at 8 bases. The CDR3 sequence is 17 residues long. V lost 4 bases and J lost 1; bases outside the gene matches: 12. CDR1 and CDR2 from the germline V gene are SGHRS and YFSETQ. The CDR3 reads CASSLSPGTGGQETQYF. CDR3 in DNA: TGCGCCAGCAGCCTAAGTCCCGGGACAGGAGGCCAAGAGACCCAGTACTTC.

At least ten counts were recorded for this clonotype. The chain carries TRBV28 and TRBJ1-6; maybe TRBD1 (6 bases). The V end lost 2 bases, the J end lost 6 bases, and 8 bases lay between the germline ends. Germline assignment: CDR1 MDHEN and CDR2 SYDVKM. This CDR3 is 14 amino acids long. Here the CDR3 DNA reads TGTGCCAGCAGTTTAACAGGGATTAATTCACCCCTCCACTTT. Protein sequence: CASSLTGINSPLHF. The full variable domain, in which reference TRBV28 and TRBJ1-6 provide the parts outside the CDR3, is DVKVTQSSRYLVKRTGEKVFLECVQDMDHENMFWYRQDPGLGLRLIYFSYDVKMKEKGDIPEGYSVSREKKERFSLILESASTNQTSMYLCASSLTGINSPLHFGNGTRLTVT.

The chain has TRBV19 and TRBJ2-3; 9 nucleotides agree with TRBD2. After removal of 11 bases from V and 1 base from J, the junction contained 4 bases not matched to a gene. The CDR3 sequence is 13 residues long. The germline V gene encodes CDR1 LNHDA and CDR2 SQIVND (reference sequence). The CDR3 is CAGKREGTDTQYF. The CDR3 nucleotides read TGTGCCGGGAAGCGGGAGGGCACAGATACGCAGTATTTT.

The V and J genes are TRBV27 and TRBJ2-7; D not certain. Trimming left V 2 bases short and J 3 bases short, with 17 bases between. This CDR3 spans 16 amino acids. CDR1 and CDR2 (germline): MNHEY, SMNVEV (reference sequence). CDR3 protein: CASSLEAPGSIYEQYF. The CDR3 DNA is TGTGCCAGCAGTTTAGAAGCCCCAGGAAGCATCTACGAGCAGTACTTC.

This clonotype was observed at least ten times. The rearrangement links TRBV4-2 to TRBJ1-4, with a weak D call TRBD1 (5 bases). CDR1 is LGHNA and CDR2 is YNFKEQ in the germline V gene. Trimming cost V 0 bases and J 7 bases, with 15 bases left between them. The CDR3 sequence is 16 residues long. This chain's CDR3 is CASSQDWRTGGEKLFF. Written as DNA, the CDR3 is TGTGCCAGCAGCCAAGATTGGAGGACCGGGGGTGAAAAACTGTTTTTT.

In this sample, this clonotype turned up many times. This chain connects TRBV4-1 to TRBJ2-7; the match to TRBD2 covers 13 bases. The J segment lost 7 bases and the V segment lost 0 bases, leaving 6 bases of the junction unmatched. The CDR3 has 16 residues. CDR1 is MGHRA, CDR2 YSYEKL, per germline. The CDR3: CASSQEGTSGNQEQYF. CDR3 bases: TGCGCCAGCAGCCAAGAGGGGACTAGCGGGAACCAAGAGCAGTACTTC.

On this clonotype itself: A read error is the likely source, as a far larger clone sits one nucleotide away. The chain has TRBV6-1 and TRBJ2-1; possibly TRBD1 or TRBD2 for D (5 bases each). Germline CDR1 reads MNHNS; CDR2 reads SASEGT. This CDR3 comprises 16 residues. With 1 base removed from V and 10 bases from J, the gap between germline ends came to 20 bases. The CDR3 sequence: CASSEDFSGPSYEQFF. CDR3 nucleotide sequence: TGTGCCAGCAGTGAAGACTTTTCGGGGCCTTCCTACGAGCAGTTCTTC.

This clonotype was seen many times. The CDR3 sequence: CASSQDQATPTKGYEQYF. The CDR3 nucleotides read TGTGCCAGCAGCCAAGATCAGGCGACTCCTACGAAGGGCTACGAGCAGTACTTC. J is TRBJ2-7 and V is TRBV4-2, with D unclear. Trimming shortened V by 0 bases and J by 3 bases, and 21 bases separated the two germline ends. The germline CDR1 and CDR2 sequences are LGHNA and YNFKEQ. The CDR3 is 18 residues long.

At least ten counts were recorded for this clonotype. The V call is TRBV19, the J call TRBJ2-2, with TRBD1 matching 7 bases. Germline CDR1 is LNHDA and CDR2 is SQIVND (reference sequence). The junction had 9 bases not matched to a gene; V was cut back by 5 bases and J by 0 bases. This CDR3 spans 17 amino acids. The CDR3 bases are TGTGCCAGTAGTTCGCCGACAGGGTCCACGAACACCGGGGAGCTGTTTTTT. This translates into CASSSPTGSTNTGELFF.

This clonotype was recorded at least ten times. J is TRBJ1-1 and V is TRBV9, with D uncertain. The V end was cut by 0 bases, the J end by 1 base, with 13 bases between. In germline, CDR1 is SGDLS, CDR2 YYNGEE. The CDR3 runs 16 residues. CDR3 sequence reads: CASSVGPNAGNTEAFF. As DNA, the CDR3 is TGTGCCAGCAGCGTAGGGCCTAATGCGGGGAACACTGAAGCTTTCTTT.

This clonotype was recorded at least ten times. The chain joins TRBV6-6 to TRBJ1-5; D possibly corresponds to TRBD1 (5 bases). V was trimmed by 6 bases and J by 1 base, leaving 13 bases between them. The CDR3 sequence is 15 residues long. Germline V gene data show CDR1 as MNHNY and CDR2 as SVGAGI (reference sequence). This chain's CDR3 is CASSRGTQSNQPQHF. In nucleotides, the CDR3 is TGTGCCAGCAGCCGCGGGACCCAGAGCAATCAGCCCCAGCATTTT.

In regard to this clonotype: A far bigger clonotype differs at one base, so this is likely a read error. J is TRBJ2-2 and V is TRBV6-1; 7 bases fit TRBD1. CDR3 size: 14 residues. Germline CDR1 MNHNS, CDR2 SASEGT. The CDR3 protein is CTSSLTGAAGELFF. The CDR3 nucleotides are TGTACCAGCAGTCTAACAGGGGCGGCCGGGGAGCTGTTTTTT.

The chain couples TRBV19 to TRBJ1-5; a possible D gene is TRBD1 (6 bases). CDR3 length: 15 amino acids. Trimming cost V 6 bases and J 2 bases, with 14 bases left between them. The germline CDR1 and CDR2 sequences are LNHDA and SQIVND (reference sequence). The CDR3 spells CASRPGATGNQPQHF. In DNA, the CDR3 is TGTGCCAGTAGACCGGGGGCGACGGGCAATCAGCCCCAGCATTTT.

This clonotype was recorded only once. Just one base apart from a much larger clone, this may be a read error. This chain links TRBV18 with TRBJ2-7, with D possibly being TRBD2 (6 bases). This CDR3 contains 14 residues. Looked up from germline, CDR1 is KGHSH and CDR2 is LQKENI. CDR3 sequence: CASSLVEGTYEQYF. CDR3 sequence (DNA): TGTGCCAGCTCACTGGTGGAGGGGACCTATGAGCAGTACTTC. The full variable domain, completed using reference TRBV18 and TRBJ2-7, is NAGVMQNPRHLVRRRGQEARLRCSPMKGHSHVYWYRQLPEEGLKFMVYLQKENIIDESGMPKERFSAEFPKEGPSILRIQQVVRGDSAAYFCASSLVEGTYEQYFGPGTRLTVT.

A remark on this clonotype: It differs at one base from a far larger clone, so likely a read error. This rearrangement joins TRBV6-8 to TRBJ1-4; 8 bases are shared with TRBD1. This CDR3 comprises 13 residues. Per germline, CDR1 MNHGY and CDR2 SAAAGT. CDR3 DNA sequence: TGTGCCAGGAGTTACAGGGACAGGGAAAAACTGTTTTTT. It is translated as CARSYRDREKLFF.

This clonotype appeared many times. The V call is TRBV14, the J call TRBJ2-1; 12 bases fit TRBD2. This CDR3 is built from 16 residues. The J segment lost 8 bases and the V segment lost 1 base, leaving 6 bases of the junction unmatched. Germline V gene data show CDR1 as SGHDN and CDR2 as FVKESK. The CDR3 region is CASSQARLAGADEQFF. CDR3 in DNA: TGTGCCAGCAGCCAAGCCCGACTAGCGGGAGCTGATGAGCAGTTCTTC.

Concerning this clonotype: Being one base from a much bigger clone, this may be a read error. The chain employs TRBV12-3 or TRBV12-4 and TRBJ2-1, with D possibly being TRBD1 or TRBD2 (5 bases each). The CDR3 has 15 residues. Trimming took 1 base from V and 10 from J, leaving 17 bases between them. This CDR3 is CASSLGGDVIYEQFF. Here the CDR3 DNA reads TGTGCCAGCAGTTTAGGAGGGGACGTCATCTACGAGCAGTTCTTC.

This clonotype was counted ten times or more. The CDR3 sequence: CASSLGPLGNQPQHF. DNA for the CDR3: TGTGCCAGCAGCTTGGGACCCCTGGGCAATCAGCCCCAGCATTTT. The J gene is TRBJ1-5, the V gene TRBV5-6; D unresolved. V gave up 0 bases and J gave up 2 bases, with 9 bases separating them. CDR3 length: 15 amino acids. Germline V gene data show CDR1 as SGHDT and CDR2 as YYEEEE.

This clonotype was detected ten times or more. The V call is TRBV30, the J call TRBJ2-7; maybe TRBD2 (5 bases). Germline V lookup: CDR1 GTSNPN, CDR2 SVGIG (reference sequence). This CDR3 spans 15 amino acids. Trimming pared 0 bases from V and 3 bases from J, leaving 15 bases between. CDR3 coding DNA: TGTGCCTGGAGTGTTACCGGGAAGCTCGGCTACGAGCAGTACTTC. Protein sequence: CAWSVTGKLGYEQYF. The full variable domain, its missing parts supplied by reference TRBV30 and TRBJ2-7, is SQTIHQWPATLVQPVGSPLSLECTVEGTSNPNLYWYRQAAGRGLQLLFYSVGIGQISSEVPQNLSASRPQDRQFILSSKKLLLSDSGFYLCAWSVTGKLGYEQYFGPGTRLTVT.

This clonotype occurred many times. The chain has TRBV7-2 and TRBJ2-2; D is unresolved. CDR1 SGHTA and CDR2 FQGNSA come from the germline V gene. V was cut by 5 bases and J by 7 bases, with 14 bases left in between. This CDR3 region has 14 residues. CDR3 residues: CASSPRLTHGELFF. The CDR3 DNA follows: TGTGCCAGCAGCCCTCGATTGACCCACGGGGAGCTGTTTTTT.

This clonotype was observed at least ten times. The V call is TRBV6-2 or TRBV6-3, the J call TRBJ2-7; D not resolved. Germline values: CDR1 MNHEY, CDR2 SVGEGT. Deletions cut 4 bases from V and 2 bases from J, with 15 bases between. This CDR3 contains 15 residues. The CDR3 nucleotides are TGTGCCAGCAGTTCCCCGGATGGCAGTCCCTACGAGCAGTACTTC. Residues: CASSSPDGSPYEQYF.

This clonotype was observed at least ten times. The chain links TRBV7-9 to TRBJ1-2; TRBD1 matches at 9 bases. Germline CDR1 SEHNR, CDR2 FQNEAQ (reference sequence). V gave up 5 bases and J gave up 8 bases; unmatched junction bases: 6. This CDR3 region has 13 residues. CDR3 DNA sequence: TGTGCCAGCAGCCCCGGGACAGGGACGGGCTACACCTTC. Its protein is CASSPGTGTGYTF.

The chain links TRBV5-1 to TRBJ2-7; a weak D match, TRBD2 (5 bases). CDR3 length: 15 amino acids. The V end lost 0 bases, the J end lost 2 bases, and 12 bases lay between the germline ends. Per germline, CDR1 SGHRS and CDR2 YFSETQ. CDR3 sequence: CASSLEGVATYEQYF. The CDR3 DNA reads TGCGCCAGCAGCTTGGAGGGAGTCGCAACCTACGAGCAGTACTTC.

A remark on this clonotype: This may arise from a read error, as a much more abundant clone is one base away. The CDR3 carries no conserved terminal phenylalanine or tryptophan, so it likely arises from a read error. The chain uses TRBV30 and TRBJ1-3; D unclear. The V gene lost 0 bases and the J gene lost 5 bases, with 14 bases spanning the gap. The CDR3 is made up of 15 amino acids. Germline loops: CDR1 GTSNPN, CDR2 SVGIG (reference sequence). The CDR3 nucleotides are TGTGCCTGGAGTGTACCCTATACAGAAAGAAACACCATATATTTG. It specifies CAWSVPYTERNTIYL.

This clonotype came up a few times. Because the CDR3's place on the DNA is in doubt, the DNA is left out and the CDR3 is given as listed by TCRdb. V gene TRBV6-2 or TRBV6-3 combines with J gene TRBJ2-2; the D call in the table, TRBD2, was not verified against the DNA. The CDR3 has 14 amino acids, counting both end residues. The germline V gene encodes CDR1 MNHEY and CDR2 SVGEGT. CDR3 protein: CASRGFTHGELFFF.

This clonotype was observed many times. The V and J genes are TRBV7-9 and TRBJ1-2, with a possible D match to TRBD1 (5 bases). V was trimmed by 0 bases and J by 6 bases, leaving 14 bases between them. The germline V gene encodes CDR1 SEHNR and CDR2 FQNEAQ (reference sequence). This CDR3 is built from 15 residues. DNA of the CDR3: TGTGCCAGCAGCTTAGCGCAACGGGGGGATGATGGCTACACCTTC. It codes for CASSLAQRGDDGYTF.